A single T cell receptor (beta chain) is shown here with its context. Authors' processing steps: Cell counts per sample came from amplifying reference gene primers. Sequencing was performed with immunoSEQ multiplex PCR; in TCRdb, only in-frame clones are kept and a portion is missing. The D gene and trimming were derived from the DNA, and the V and J assignments and clone size from that table. This sample yields under 140,000 clones, of which about four fifths are seen a single time; 16% belongs to the top ten. The sample is drawn from a study of blood T cell repertoires in COVID-19. Study details: Italy, Spain and the United States were the sources of the convalescent and acute COVID-19 samples. T cells, B-cell-depleted T cells, or PBMCs provided the cDNA or gDNA that served as material.

Sequencing used peripheral blood. The sequence was obtained from a woman aged 55-70 years with acute or convalescent COVID-19.

The CDR3 DNA follows: TGTGCCAGCAGTCACAGGGGAACAGCAACTAATGAAAAACTGTTTTTT. It is translated as CASSHRGTATNEKLFF. The chain recombines TRBV2 with TRBJ1-4, with 7 bases matching TRBD1. CDR3 length: 16 residues. CDR1 is SNHLY and CDR2 is FYNNEI in the germline V gene. Losses at the gene ends were 5 bases for V and 0 bases for J; bases not matched to a gene: 6.